This TCR beta chain was identified during a study of identical twins. Study results and limitations: The abundant beta clonotypes from cord blood had fewer insertions, and memory repertoires had none of this.

TCRdb recomputed calls from the 5' RACE reads with MiXCR, one row per CDR3 protein. The profile shows fewer than 250,000 distinct CDR3 sequences, roughly 7% of them singletons. Many counts were recorded for this clonotype. Antigen unknown. The donors were all healthy and Caucasian. Trimming took off 5 bases at V and 0 bases at J, with 11 bases between the two ends. This CDR3 has 16 residues. The same data also contributed to another study, on yellow fever vaccine responses in identical twins.

This clonotype originated in a woman aged 18-29 years in good health. V gene TRBV12-3 or TRBV12-4 combines with J gene TRBJ2-6; a possible D gene is TRBD1 (5 bases). The source material was memory (CD45RO+) T cells sorted from blood. DNA for the CDR3: TGTGCCAGCAGTGCAAGACAGAGCTCTGGGGCCAACGTCCTGACTTTC. It encodes CASSARQSSGANVLTF.